This TCR beta chain is drawn from a study of identical twins. Many counts were recorded for this clonotype. Antigen: not known. TCRdb re-derived calls from the 5' RACE reads in MiXCR, one entry per CDR3 protein. The sample has around 650,000 distinct CDR3 sequences; roughly 7.2% are singletons. Whole-study results and caveats: Carriage of fewer insertions was seen in abundant cord blood beta clonotypes, whereas memory repertoires showed none. Cross-sectional statistics, not tracking of the same donors, supported the conclusions.

The CDR3 spans 15 residues. CDR1 is MNHEY, CDR2 SVGAGI, per germline. Trimming cost V 0 bases and J 1 base, with 9 bases left between them. No donor was unhealthy or non-Caucasian. These data also featured in a second study, about yellow fever vaccine responses in identical twins.

This receptor was taken from a woman between 18 and 30 years old in good health. Sequencing was performed on PBMCs. V and J are TRBV6-5 and TRBJ1-1; D is possibly TRBD1 (6 bases). The CDR3 reads CASSYSIQGNTEAFF. The CDR3 nucleotides are TGTGCCAGCAGTTACTCGATACAGGGGAACACTGAAGCTTTCTTT.